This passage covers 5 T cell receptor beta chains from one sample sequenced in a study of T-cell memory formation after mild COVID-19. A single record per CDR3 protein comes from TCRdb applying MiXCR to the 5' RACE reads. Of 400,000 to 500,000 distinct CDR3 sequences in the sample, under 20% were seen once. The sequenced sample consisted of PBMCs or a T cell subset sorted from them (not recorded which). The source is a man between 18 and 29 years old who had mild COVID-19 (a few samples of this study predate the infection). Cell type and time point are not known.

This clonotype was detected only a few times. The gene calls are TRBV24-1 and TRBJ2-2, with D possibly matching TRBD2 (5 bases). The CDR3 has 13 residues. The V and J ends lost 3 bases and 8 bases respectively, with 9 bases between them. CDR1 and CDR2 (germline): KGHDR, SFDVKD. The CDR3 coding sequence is TGTGCCACCAGTGATATCCCGGGAGGGGAGCTGTTTTTT. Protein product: CATSDIPGGELFF.

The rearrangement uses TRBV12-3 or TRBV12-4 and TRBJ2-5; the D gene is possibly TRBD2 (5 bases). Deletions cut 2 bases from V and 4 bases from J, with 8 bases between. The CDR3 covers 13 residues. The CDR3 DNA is TGTGCCAGCAGTTTAACCCTAGCAGAGACCCAGTACTTC. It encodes CASSLTLAETQYF.

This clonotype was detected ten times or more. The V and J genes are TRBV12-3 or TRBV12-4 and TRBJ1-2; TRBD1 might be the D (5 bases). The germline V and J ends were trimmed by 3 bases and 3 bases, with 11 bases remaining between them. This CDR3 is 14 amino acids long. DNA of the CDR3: TGTGCCAGCAGTTTCTGGGAAGGGGACTATGGCTACACCTTC. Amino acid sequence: CASSFWEGDYGYTF.

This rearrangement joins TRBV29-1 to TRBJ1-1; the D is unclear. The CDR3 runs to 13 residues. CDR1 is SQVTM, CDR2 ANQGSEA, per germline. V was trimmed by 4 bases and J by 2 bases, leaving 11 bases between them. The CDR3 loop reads CSVVLQLNTEAFF. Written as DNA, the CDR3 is TGCAGCGTTGTTCTCCAGCTTAACACTGAAGCTTTCTTT.

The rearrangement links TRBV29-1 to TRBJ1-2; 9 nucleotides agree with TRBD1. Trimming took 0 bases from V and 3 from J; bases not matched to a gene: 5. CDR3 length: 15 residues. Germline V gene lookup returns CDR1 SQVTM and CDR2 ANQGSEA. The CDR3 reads CSVEDRDRAYYGYTF. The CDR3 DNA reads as TGCAGCGTTGAAGACCGGGACAGGGCTTACTATGGCTACACCTTC.